This T cell receptor beta chain was observed in a study of cytomegalovirus exposure and HLA in healthy donors. Every donor was a healthy person donating bone marrow. The V and J ends lost 0 bases and 2 bases respectively, with 10 bases between them. The CDR3 sequence is 14 residues long. Germline V gene data show CDR1 as SQVTM and CDR2 as ANQGSEA. A remark on this clone: No antigen is known for it.

Study-wide points: Testing in vitro showed three CMV-associated chains specific for CMV antigens.

Use of 60 Vbeta and 13 Jbeta primers characterized the PCR. The repertoire was sequenced with immunoSEQ multiplex PCR; TCRdb's copy has only in-frame clones and lacks some. The table lists 100,000 to 120,000 clones, 60% to 85% of them singletons. The specimen was PBMCs. This chain connects TRBV29-1 to TRBJ1-2; D is unclear. This clonotype was sampled from a woman in her 30s in good health and CMV-seronegative. The CDR3 is CSVEDPRANYGYTF. DNA for the CDR3: TGCAGCGTTGAAGACCCGAGAGCGAACTATGGCTACACCTTC.